The T cell receptor beta chain under discussion was sequenced for a study of blood T cell repertoires in COVID-19. Between the trimmed V and J ends, which lost 2 bases and 8 bases, there was a span of 15 bases. Germline V CDR1 and CDR2: KGHSH, LQKENI. The CDR3 is made up of 14 amino acids. The protocol was immunoSEQ multiplex PCR, while the TCRdb copy is restricted to in-frame clones and leaves out a portion. The table records more than 300,000 clones, 90% of them present only once. The TCR was taken from a woman aged 40 to 49 with COVID-19, enrolled during active disease. Sequencing was carried out using peripheral blood. The V call is TRBV18, the J call TRBJ1-2; D not resolved. The CDR3 coding sequence is TGTGCCAGCTCACCAGGTAGTCCCCGGGGAGGCTACACCTTC. It translates to CASSPGSPRGGYTF.